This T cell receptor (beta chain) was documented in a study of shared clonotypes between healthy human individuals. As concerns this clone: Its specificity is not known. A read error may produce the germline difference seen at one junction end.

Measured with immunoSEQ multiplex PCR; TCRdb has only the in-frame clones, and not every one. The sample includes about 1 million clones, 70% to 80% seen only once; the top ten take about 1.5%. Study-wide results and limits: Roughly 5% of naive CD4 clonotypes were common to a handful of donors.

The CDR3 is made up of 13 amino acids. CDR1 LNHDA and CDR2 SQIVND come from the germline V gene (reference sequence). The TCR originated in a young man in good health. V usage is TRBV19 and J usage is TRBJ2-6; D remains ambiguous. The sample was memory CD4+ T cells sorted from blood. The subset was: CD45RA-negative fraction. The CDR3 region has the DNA TGTGCCAGTGGTATCTCTGGGGCCAACGTCCTGACTTTC. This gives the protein CASGISGANVLTF. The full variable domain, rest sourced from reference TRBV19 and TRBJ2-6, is DGGITQSPKYLFRKEGQNVTLSCEQNLNHDAMYWYRQDPGQGLRLIYYSQIVNDFQKGDIAEGYSVSREKKESFPLTVTSAQKNPTAFYLCASGISGANVLTFGAGSRLTVL.